This T cell receptor (beta chain) derives from a study of low-dose radiotherapy and immunotherapy resistance in tumors. Enrollment required an advanced solid tumor negative for tumor-infiltrating lymphocytes. Germline CDR1 reads SGHRS; CDR2 reads YFSETQ. V was trimmed by 0 bases and J by 6 bases, leaving 5 bases between them. This CDR3 contains 12 residues. TRAV- and TRBV-specific primers, spanning alpha and beta chains, primed first-strand cDNA. With a constant-region primer and a V-primer adapter, TCRs were subjected to around 18 PCR cycles of amplification. After the mRNA was isolated, it was amplified using in vitro transcription. TCRdb redid the calling of the reads with MiXCR, one entry per CDR3 protein. The table shows about 6,800 distinct CDR3 sequences, with around 84% occurring only once.

The chain links TRBV5-1 to TRBJ2-3, with unresolved D. The receptor's source is a human donor with advanced metastatic prostate, ovarian, gallbladder or colorectal cancer (not recorded which). This table probably holds off-target reads from a library built for another chain. The CDR3 protein is CASSLERDTQYF. The CDR3 region has the DNA TGCGCCAGCAGCTTGGAACGGGATACGCAGTATTTT.